The 23 T cell receptor beta chains in this list originate from one sample, sequenced in a study of blood T cell repertoires in COVID-19. Profiled with immunoSEQ multiplex PCR; TCRdb holds only in-frame clones, not every one. The repertoire holds some 350,000 clones, with 83% as singletons. The sequenced sample was peripheral blood. The source of these receptors is a man aged 30 to 45 with active or convalescent COVID-19.

V gene TRBV24-1 combines with J gene TRBJ1-5, with D perhaps TRBD1 (6 bases). Germline values: CDR1 KGHDR, CDR2 SFDVKD. Trimming took 3 bases from V and 7 from J, leaving 15 bases between them. CDR3 length: 15 residues. The DNA for the CDR3 is TGTGCCACCAGTGATCTGGACAGTCCAGGGCAGCCCCAGCATTTT. Amino acid sequence: CATSDLDSPGQPQHF.

The genes are TRBV30 and TRBJ2-3; 7 bases line up with TRBD1. The CDR3 totals 12 residues. The V and J ends lost 5 bases and 1 base, in that order; junction bases with no gene match: 0. Germline V CDR1 and CDR2: GTSNPN, SVGIG (reference sequence). DNA for the CDR3: TGTGCCTGGGACAGGGGCACAGATACGCAGTATTTT. Translated, it gives CAWDRGTDTQYF.

The rearrangement links TRBV3-1 (or the pseudogene TRBV3-2) to TRBJ1-5, with a weak D call TRBD1 (6 bases). The CDR3 consists of 15 residues. CDR1 and CDR2 from the germline V gene are LGHDT and YNNKEL (reference sequence). Trimming took off 6 bases at V and 3 bases at J, with 15 bases between the two ends. The CDR3 nucleotides read TGTGCCAGCAGTCAACAGGGCTTCTACAATCAGCCCCAGCATTTT. As protein: CASSQQGFYNQPQHF.

The V and J genes are TRBV6-1 and TRBJ1-3; D ambiguous. With 0 bases removed from V and 4 bases from J, the gap between germline ends came to 10 bases. Germline assignment: CDR1 MNHNS and CDR2 SASEGT. This CDR3 is 15 amino acids long. The CDR3 region is CASSEAQERGNTIYF. The CDR3, as DNA: TGTGCCAGCAGTGAAGCGCAGGAGCGGGGAAACACCATATATTTT.

The chain employs TRBV15 and TRBJ2-1; a weak D match, TRBD2 (6 bases). The V end was cut by 4 bases, the J end by 8 bases, with 15 bases between. Germline-derived CDR1 and CDR2 are LNHNV and YYDKDF (reference sequence). The CDR3 length is 14 residues. The CDR3 loop is CATSNRLDGDEQFF. DNA of the CDR3: TGTGCCACCAGCAACCGACTAGACGGCGATGAGCAGTTCTTC.

The J gene is TRBJ2-3, the V gene TRBV4-2, with 13 bases matching TRBD2. V lost 3 bases and J lost 5; bases outside the gene matches: 5. CDR1 and CDR2 (germline): LGHNA, YNFKEQ. The CDR3 runs 16 residues. The CDR3 region has the DNA TGTGCCAGCAGCCACAGGACTAGCGGGAGTGGAGATACGCAGTATTTT. This sequence encodes CASSHRTSGSGDTQYF.

The rearrangement uses TRBV9 and TRBJ2-3; 7 bases are shared with TRBD2. This CDR3 region has 16 residues. Germline V gene lookup returns CDR1 SGDLS and CDR2 YYNGEE. V was pared by 0 bases and J by 4 bases, with 8 bases of the junction left unmatched. The CDR3 sequence: CASSVVETSSSDTQYF. CDR3 nucleotides: TGTGCCAGCAGCGTAGTCGAGACTAGCTCCTCAGATACGCAGTATTTT.

J is TRBJ2-5 and V is TRBV5-4, with 11 bases lining up with TRBD1. The CDR3 consists of 16 residues. Germline lookup yields CDR1 SGHNT and CDR2 YYREEE (reference sequence). The V and J ends lost 3 bases and 4 bases, in that order; junction bases with no gene match: 8. The CDR3, as DNA: TGTGCCAGCAGCTCCAGGACAGGGGGCGTAGTAGAGACCCAGTACTTC. Its protein is CASSSRTGGVVETQYF. Complete variable domain (other parts from reference TRBV5-4 and TRBJ2-5): ETGVTQSPTHLIKTRGQQVTLRCSSQSGHNTVSWYQQALGQGPQFIFQYYREEENGRGNFPPRFSGLQFPNYSSELNVNALELDDSALYLCASSSRTGGVVETQYFGPGTRLLVL.

A single count supports this clone. The chain has TRBV4-2 and TRBJ2-2, with D possibly TRBD2 on 5 matching bases. This CDR3 is 16 amino acids long. The germline V gene encodes CDR1 LGHNA and CDR2 YNFKEQ. Trimming removed 4 bases at V and 5 bases at J, with 17 bases between. CDR3 region: CASSPEGGSNTGELFF. The CDR3 DNA reads as TGTGCCAGCAGCCCCGAAGGTGGGAGCAATACCGGGGAGCTGTTTTTT.

The V call is TRBV28, the J call TRBJ1-1; 10 nucleotides match TRBD1. V lost 6 bases, J lost 0 bases, and 7 bases stayed unmatched. Germline lookup yields CDR1 MDHEN and CDR2 SYDVKM. This CDR3 spans 16 amino acids. The CDR3 bases are TGTGCCAGCAGCCCTAGGACAGGGGGACTGAACACTGAAGCTTTCTTT. This encodes CASSPRTGGLNTEAFF.

V is TRBV9 and J is TRBJ2-1; 11 bases match TRBD2. Germline CDR1 SGDLS, CDR2 YYNGEE. The junction had 8 bases not matched to a gene; V was cut back by 4 bases and J by 8 bases. The CDR3 is 15 amino acids. CDR3 amino acids: CASSPELAGVYEQFF. The CDR3 coding sequence is TGTGCCAGCAGCCCGGAACTAGCGGGAGTGTATGAGCAGTTCTTC.

This clone was seen only once. This chain connects TRBV4-3 to TRBJ2-2; TRBD1 might be the D (5 bases). CDR1 LGHNA and CDR2 YSLEER come from the germline V gene. CDR3 length: 12 residues. Between the trimmed V and J ends, which lost 3 bases and 8 bases, there was a span of 7 bases. CDR3 loop: CASSHHRGELFF. CDR3 DNA: TGCGCCAGCAGCCACCACAGGGGGGAGCTGTTTTTT.

The V call is TRBV5-6, the J call TRBJ1-6; D not resolved. CDR1 and CDR2 (germline): SGHDT, YYEEEE. The CDR3 runs 17 residues. Trimming shortened V by 1 base and J by 8 bases, and 19 bases separated the two germline ends. The chain's CDR3 is CASSLIYSARVDSPLHF. The CDR3 nucleotides are TGTGCCAGCAGCTTGATTTACAGCGCGAGGGTTGATTCACCCCTCCACTTT.

V is TRBV7-2 and J is TRBJ1-2; unclear D gene. The CDR3 extends over 16 amino acids. Trimming removed 1 base at V and 2 bases at J, with 14 bases between. Per germline, CDR1 SGHTA and CDR2 FQGNSA. The chain's CDR3 is CASSLGRAGINYGYTF. The CDR3, as DNA: TGTGCCAGCAGCTTAGGCCGCGCGGGGATCAACTATGGCTACACCTTC.

The V call is TRBV27, the J call TRBJ2-7; a possible D gene is TRBD2 (5 bases). CDR3 length: 15 residues. V was pared by 5 bases and J by 0 bases, with 14 bases between. Germline lookup yields CDR1 MNHEY and CDR2 SMNVEV (reference sequence). The CDR3 spells CASSPLRAVSYEQYF. CDR3 in DNA: TGTGCCAGCAGTCCCTTGAGAGCGGTCTCCTACGAGCAGTACTTC.

The chain recombines TRBV5-1 with TRBJ2-3, with 8 bases fitting TRBD2. After removal of 0 bases from V and 5 bases from J, the junction contained 5 bases not matched to a gene. Looked up from germline, CDR1 is SGHRS and CDR2 is YFSETQ. The CDR3 is 15 amino acids. The CDR3 sequence: CASSLAGTRGDTQYF. CDR3 nucleotide sequence: TGCGCCAGCAGCTTGGCCGGGACTAGGGGAGATACGCAGTATTTT.

The rearrangement uses TRBV6-5 and TRBJ2-3; 8 bases map to TRBD2. CDR3 length: 13 residues. Looked up from germline, CDR1 is MNHEY and CDR2 is SVGAGI. Trimming at V came to 7 bases and at J to 1 base, leaving 1 base not matched to a gene. CDR3 loop: CASKLAGTDTQYF. The CDR3 bases are TGTGCCAGCAAACTAGCGGGCACAGATACGCAGTATTTT.

This clone appeared once. The rearrangement uses TRBV11-2 and TRBJ2-3, with 8 positions matching TRBD2. This CDR3 region has 16 residues. Unmatched junction bases numbered 4, after V lost 1 base and J lost 1 base. CDR1 is SGHAT, CDR2 FQNNGV, per germline. The CDR3 DNA reads TGTGCCAGCAGCTTAGCCCCAGCGGGGGGCACAGATACGCAGTATTTT. Translating gives CASSLAPAGGTDTQYF.

The chain carries TRBV24-1 and TRBJ2-7, with TRBD2 matching 7 bases. Germline CDR1 is KGHDR and CDR2 is SFDVKD. The CDR3 loop spans 14 amino acids. Trimming removed 4 bases from V and 1 base from J; junction bases left unmatched: 3. The CDR3 DNA follows: TGTGCCACCAGTGACCCGGGAGGTTCCTACGAGCAGTACTTC. It translates to CATSDPGGSYEQYF.

V gene TRBV9 combines with J gene TRBJ1-1; 9 bases are shared with TRBD1. Germline CDR1 SGDLS, CDR2 YYNGEE. J gave up 7 bases and V 1 base, and 11 bases lay outside the gene matches. CDR3 length equals 16 residues. The CDR3 DNA sequence: TGTGCCAGCAGCGTAACAGGGGGCAGTAATCGTGGTGAAGCTTTCTTT. Encoded protein: CASSVTGGSNRGEAFF.

This chain connects TRBV11-3 to TRBJ2-7; 9 bases are a match to TRBD1. The trim removed 4 bases at V and 3 bases at J, leaving 4 bases unmatched. The V gene's germline CDR1 is SGHNT and CDR2 YENEEA. The CDR3 is 14 residues long. CDR3 residues: CASSSRQGGYEQYF. The DNA for the CDR3 is TGTGCCAGCAGCTCCCGACAGGGGGGCTACGAGCAGTACTTC.

The J gene is TRBJ2-1, the V gene TRBV5-1; no clear D. The V end lost 6 bases, the J end lost 10 bases, and 17 bases lay between the germline ends. The CDR3 covers 13 residues. The germline gives CDR1 SGHRS, CDR2 YFSETQ. CDR3 residues: CASTKGDRMEQFF. The CDR3 DNA follows: TGCGCCAGCACCAAAGGAGACCGAATGGAGCAGTTCTTC.

The chain combines TRBV6-6 with TRBJ1-2; no reliable D call. This CDR3 region has 12 residues. Trimming left V 8 bases short and J 3 bases short, with 10 bases between. Germline-derived CDR1 and CDR2 are MNHNY and SVGAGI (reference sequence). In DNA, the CDR3 is TGTGCCAGCGAGAGGAAAGACTATGGCTACACCTTC. As protein: CASERKDYGYTF.